The present entry profiles one TCR beta chain with its context. Its target is not known. Some clones are missing from TCRdb's copy, which holds only in-frame ones; the method was immunoSEQ multiplex PCR. The sample records some 120,000 clones, around 65% being singletons. The data are from a study of shared clonotypes between healthy human individuals. Broader study findings: Non-shared clonotypes displayed generation probabilities falling below those of clonotypes present in all four donors.

The CDR3 length is 14 residues. Germline V gene data show CDR1 as LNHDA and CDR2 as SQIVND (reference sequence). After removal of 5 bases from V and 8 bases from J, the junction contained 6 bases not matched to a gene. Sequenced sample: memory CD8+ T cells sorted from blood. This sample's subset: CD45RO+ cells pooled with CCR7-negative TemRA cells. V gene TRBV19 combines with J gene TRBJ1-4, with 9 bases matching TRBD1. This sequence originates from a woman aged 25 to 45 in good health. The CDR3: CASSAWTGAEKLFF. In nucleotides, the CDR3 is TGTGCCAGTAGTGCCTGGACAGGGGCAGAAAAACTGTTTTTT.